These 17 T cell receptor beta chains share one sample of origin, sequenced in a study of molecular identifiers for immune sequencing clone quantification. TCRdb recomputed calls from the PCR reads with MiXCR, one row per CDR3 protein. The sample lists over 600,000 distinct CDR3 sequences; 15% to 20% were seen once. Sequenced: naive CD8+ T cells from blood, with Jurkat cell RNA spiked in. Subset meaning: FACS-sorted CD8+CD4-CCR7+CD45RA+ naive T cells. These receptors all stem from a human donor in good health. Some libraries in this study had Jurkat cell RNA spiked in.

This clonotype came up a few times. This may be a read error: a much more frequent sequence differs by one nucleotide. The J gene is TRBJ2-3, the V gene TRBV9; D ambiguous. The CDR3 sequence is 14 residues long. Germline V gene sequence: CDR1 SGDLS, CDR2 YYNGEE. Trimming took off 2 bases at V and 1 base at J, with 8 bases between the two ends. CDR3 nucleotide sequence: TGTGCCAGCAGCGTCGAAGCTCGCACAGATACGCAGTATTTT. The encoded protein is CASSVEARTDTQYF. The variable domain in full, completed from reference TRBV9 and TRBJ2-3, reads DSGVTQTPKHLITATGQRVTLRCSPRSGDLSVYWYQQSLDQGLQFLIQYYNGEERAKGNILERFSAQQFPDLHSELNLSSLELGDSALYFCASSVEARTDTQYFGPGTRLTVL.

In its sample, this clonotype was seen many times. This sequence joins TRBV7-8 and TRBJ2-2, with 10 bases fitting TRBD2. V lost 2 bases and J lost 4; bases outside the gene matches: 4. The CDR3 sequence is 16 residues long. Germline V gene data show CDR1 as SGHVS and CDR2 as FQNEAQ. Written as DNA, the CDR3 is TGTGCCAGCAGCTTACAACTAGCGGGGTCCACCGGGGAGCTGTTTTTT. It specifies CASSLQLAGSTGELFF.

This clonotype was recorded a few times. The chain employs TRBV7-9 and TRBJ1-2, with TRBD1 identical over 8 bases. The CDR3 runs to 16 residues. Unmatched junction bases numbered 12, after V lost 4 bases and J lost 5 bases. The germline gives CDR1 SEHNR, CDR2 FQNEAQ (reference sequence). In DNA form, the CDR3 reads TGTGCCAGCAGCTCAACCCGCCAGGACAGGGTATATGGCTACACCTTC. Translation: CASSSTRQDRVYGYTF.

The table lists this clonotype with many counts. The V call is TRBV21-1, the J call TRBJ2-2; the D call in the table, TRBD2, was not verified against the DNA. TRBV21-1 is tagged as a pseudogene. The CDR3 sequence is 17 residues long. The chain's CDR3 is CASKELGLAENTGELFF. The DNA of the CDR3 is TGTGCCAGCAAAGAACTGGGACTAGCGGAGAACACCGGGGAGCTGTTTTTT.

This clonotype showed up just a few times. This chain connects TRBV18 to TRBJ2-7; 8 bases line up with TRBD2. CDR1 is KGHSH and CDR2 is LQKENI in the germline V gene. The CDR3 totals 18 residues. The V segment lost 2 bases and the J segment 1 base; nucleotides outside the gene matches: 13. The CDR3 DNA reads as TGTGCCAGCTCACCAAGCTTTTCATCGACTAGCGAGTCCTACGAGCAGTACTTC. As protein: CASSPSFSSTSESYEQYF. Variable domain in full (rest from reference TRBV18 and TRBJ2-7): NAGVMQNPRHLVRRRGQEARLRCSPMKGHSHVYWYRQLPEEGLKFMVYLQKENIIDESGMPKERFSAEFPKEGPSILRIQQVVRGDSAAYFCASSPSFSSTSESYEQYFGPGTRLTVT.

With respect to this clonotype: At one of its ends the junction is not consistent with the germline gene, which may arise from a read error. The chain combines TRBV18 with TRBJ2-7; 8 positions agree with TRBD1. The CDR3 length is 15 residues. Germline lookup yields CDR1 KGHSH and CDR2 LQKENI. DNA of the CDR3: TGTGCCAGCTCACCGTCAAACAGGGGGTCCTGCGAGCAGTACTTC. Protein: CASSPSNRGSCEQYF.

Concerning this clonotype: Likely a read error: the CDR3 ends without its conserved phenylalanine or tryptophan. The chain is built from TRBV27 and TRBJ2-7, with 7 bases identical to TRBD1. The CDR3 totals 12 residues. The ends lost 5 bases at V and 3 bases at J; junction bases unmatched: 1. In germline, CDR1 is MNHEY, CDR2 SMNVEV (reference sequence). The chain's CDR3 is CASSRDSYEQYL. For the CDR3, the DNA is TGTGCCAGCAGTAGGGACAGCTACGAGCAGTACCTC.

Note on this clonotype: A much bigger clone sits one base away, suggesting this may be a read error. No conserved phenylalanine or tryptophan is present at the end of the CDR3, so a read error is the likely explanation. The V and J genes are TRBV20-1 and TRBJ2-6; no reliable D call. Looked up from germline, CDR1 is DFQATT and CDR2 is SNEGSKA (reference sequence). Trimming removed 6 bases at V and 1 base at J, with 16 bases between. CDR3 size: 16 residues. For the CDR3, the DNA is TGCAGTGCATTCCACCCCCATGGTTCTGGGGCCAACGTCCTGACTCTC. It specifies CSAFHPHGSGANVLTL.

Many counts were recorded for this clonotype. The gene calls are TRBV7-9 and TRBJ1-1; D gene uncertain. The CDR3 covers 13 residues. The V end was cut by 3 bases, the J end by 7 bases, with 12 bases between. CDR1 and CDR2 from the germline V gene are SEHNR and FQNEAQ (reference sequence). In nucleotides, the CDR3 is TGTGCCAGCAGCTTCGTCGAAGGCGATGAAGCTTTCTTT. This translates into CASSFVEGDEAFF.

The rearrangement links TRBV4-1 to TRBJ2-7, with 9 bases fitting TRBD2. V lost 4 bases and J lost 4; bases outside the gene matches: 8. The germline CDR1 and CDR2 sequences are MGHRA and YSYEKL. CDR3 length: 15 residues. CDR3 loop: CASSPTASGEYEQYF. The DNA for the CDR3 is TGCGCCAGCAGCCCTACGGCTAGCGGGGAATACGAGCAGTACTTC.

Ten or more counts support this clonotype. J is TRBJ1-5 and V is TRBV4-3; D is unclear. This CDR3 has 15 amino acids. The V end was cut by 0 bases, the J end by 5 bases, with 11 bases between. CDR1 and CDR2 from the germline V gene are LGHNA and YSLEER. CDR3 amino acids: CASSQDPERYQPQHF. Here the CDR3 DNA reads TGCGCCAGCAGCCAAGATCCAGAACGTTATCAGCCCCAGCATTTT.

There are many counts of this clonotype. The rearrangement joins TRBV7-9 to TRBJ2-2; tentatively, D is TRBD2 (5 bases). Germline assignment: CDR1 SEHNR and CDR2 FQNEAQ (reference sequence). Trimming removed 3 bases at V and 4 bases at J, with 12 bases between. CDR3 length: 15 amino acids. DNA for the CDR3: TGTGCCAGCAGCTTGGTAGCGTCGGTCACCGGGGAGCTGTTTTTT. It yields the protein CASSLVASVTGELFF.

This clonotype was observed many times. The genes are TRBV7-9 and TRBJ2-2, with 8 positions matching TRBD1. Germline-derived CDR1 and CDR2 are SEHNR and FQNEAQ (reference sequence). The CDR3 contains 16 residues. J was trimmed by 4 bases and V by 4 bases; bases with no gene match: 8. CDR3 in DNA: TGTGCCAGCAGCTCCCCGGGACAGGTCCCCACCGGGGAGCTGTTTTTT. Protein sequence: CASSSPGQVPTGELFF.

In its sample, this clonotype was seen many times. This rearrangement joins TRBV3-1 to TRBJ2-3, with 10 bases identical to TRBD2. Trimming at V came to 1 base and at J to 0 bases, leaving 7 bases not matched to a gene. This CDR3 region has 18 residues. CDR1 and CDR2 (germline): LGHDT, YNNKEL (reference sequence). The CDR3 DNA follows: TGTGCCAGCAGCCAAGTATCTAGCGGGGGACCTAGCACAGATACGCAGTATTTT. Translating gives CASSQVSSGGPSTDTQYF.

The CDR3 DNA is TGTGCCAGCAGTTCCCCCTCGGGGTTGGGTAATGAAAAACTGTTTTTT. Protein product: CASSSPSGLGNEKLFF. The chain uses TRBV6-5 and TRBJ1-4; D gene unclear. The CDR3 consists of 16 residues. Germline lookup yields CDR1 MNHEY and CDR2 SVGAGI. Between the trimmed V and J ends, which lost 4 bases and 4 bases, there was a span of 16 bases.

This clonotype has ten or more counts. The gene calls are TRBV7-2 and TRBJ2-7, with D tentatively TRBD1 or TRBD2 (6 bases each). Trimming left V 1 base short and J 3 bases short, with 13 bases between. CDR1 is SGHTA, CDR2 FQGNSA, per germline. CDR3 length: 15 residues. The CDR3 here is CASSLGGGQLYEQYF. CDR3 DNA: TGTGCCAGCAGCTTAGGGGGAGGACAGCTCTACGAGCAGTACTTC.

This clonotype was observed many times. J is TRBJ2-7 and V is TRBV29-1; D may be TRBD2 (6 bases). Deletions cut 1 base from V and 3 bases from J, with 19 bases between. Germline CDR1 and CDR2: SQVTM and ANQGSEA. The CDR3 spans 16 residues. For the CDR3, the DNA is TGCAGCGTTGAAGGGACCGACCTGGGAGGCGACTACGAGCAGTACTTC. It codes for CSVEGTDLGGDYEQYF.